Shown below are 31 T cell receptor beta chains from a single sample sequenced in a study of T cell changes during pregnancy in multiple sclerosis (dated by TCRdb to about 2019). Libraries were prepared through the immunoSEQ multiplex PCR assay. TCRdb holds this immuneACCESS table with in-frame rearrangements only. Some clones are missing; in checked studies, unresolved V genes explain under half, and the rest has no known cause. Counted in this sample were 60,000 to 90,000 clones; 80% to 95% of them appeared once. Jointly, the top ten make up 1.6% of the sample. The sample consisted of peripheral blood, taken in the first trimester of pregnancy. The receptors derive from a female donor in good health, enrolled as a control in a pregnancy study.

This clone was counted only a few times. This sequence joins TRBV10-3 and TRBJ1-2; D is perhaps TRBD1 (5 bases). The germline V gene encodes CDR1 ENHRY and CDR2 SYGVKD. This CDR3 contains 15 residues. With 2 bases removed from V and 4 bases from J, the gap between germline ends came to 14 bases. The CDR3 protein is CAISEPRVPIYGYTF. The CDR3 nucleotides read TGTGCCATCAGTGAGCCCAGGGTCCCCATCTATGGCTACACCTTC.

V and J are TRBV5-1 and TRBJ1-3; maybe TRBD1 (6 bases). V was shortened by 3 bases and J by 4 bases, with 14 bases between the two germline ends. The CDR3 sequence is 15 residues long. Germline V gene data show CDR1 as SGHRS and CDR2 as YFSETQ. The CDR3 here is CASSWSPGAGNTIYF. CDR3 nucleotide sequence: TGCGCCAGCAGCTGGTCCCCAGGGGCCGGAAACACCATATATTTT.

This sequence joins TRBV14 and TRBJ2-7; 12 bases are a match to TRBD2. CDR3 size: 16 residues. V was clipped by 1 base and J by 5 bases; unmatched bases: 6. CDR1 and CDR2 (germline): SGHDN, FVKESK. The CDR3 DNA reads as TGTGCCAGCAGCCAAGGACTAGCGGGAGTTTCCCACGAGCAGTACTTC. Translating gives CASSQGLAGVSHEQYF.

This clone came up once. The rearrangement links TRBV28 to TRBJ2-4; D not resolved. V lost 1 base and J 9 bases, leaving 13 bases between the germline ends. There are 14 residues in the CDR3. In germline, CDR1 is MDHEN, CDR2 SYDVKM. For the CDR3, the DNA is TGTGCCAGCAGTTTATCTACAGAGAGAAGCATTCAGTACTTC. Residues: CASSLSTERSIQYF.

CDR3 sequence reads: CASREGTSGRSQQYF. The CDR3, as DNA: TGTGCCAGCAGAGAGGGGACTAGCGGGAGGTCCCAGCAGTACTTC. The rearrangement uses TRBV5-4 and TRBJ2-7; TRBD2 matches 15 bases. Germline V gives CDR1 SGHNT, CDR2 YYREEE (reference sequence). The CDR3 is made up of 15 amino acids. The trim removed 5 bases at V and 8 bases at J, leaving 8 bases unmatched.

The J gene is TRBJ2-7, the V gene TRBV2, with no clear D. The CDR3 is 13 residues long. Between the trimmed V and J ends, which lost 5 bases and 2 bases, there was a span of 10 bases. Germline assignment: CDR1 SNHLY and CDR2 FYNNEI. The DNA for the CDR3 is TGTGCCAGCAGTAAATCGGTAACCTACGAGCAGTACTTC. Translation gives CASSKSVTYEQYF. The full variable domain, its missing parts supplied by reference TRBV2 and TRBJ2-7, is EPEVTQTPSHQVTQMGQEVILRCVPISNHLYFYWYRQILGQKVEFLVSFYNNEISEKSEIFDDQFSVERPDGSNFTLKIRSTKLEDSAMYFCASSKSVTYEQYFGPGTRLTVT.

The genes are TRBV28 and TRBJ1-1; no clear D. The V end lost 7 bases, the J end lost 2 bases, and 17 bases lay between the germline ends. Germline CDR1 is MDHEN and CDR2 is SYDVKM. CDR3 length equals 15 residues. The CDR3 bases are TGTGCCAGCACGCCGAGTTCGTGGAGAAACACTGAAGCTTTCTTT. This gives the protein CASTPSSWRNTEAFF. The full variable domain, its missing parts supplied by reference TRBV28 and TRBJ1-1, is DVKVTQSSRYLVKRTGEKVFLECVQDMDHENMFWYRQDPGLGLRLIYFSYDVKMKEKGDIPEGYSVSREKKERFSLILESASTNQTSMYLCASTPSSWRNTEAFFGQGTRLTVV.

This chain uses TRBV27 with TRBJ2-7, with 9 bases lining up with TRBD2. This CDR3 has 14 residues. Germline V gene lookup returns CDR1 MNHEY and CDR2 SMNVEV (reference sequence). J gave up 5 bases and V 6 bases, and 8 bases lay outside the gene matches. The CDR3 bases are TGTGCCAGCAGGGCGGGAGGGCCGGTTAACGAGCAGTACTTC. Protein sequence: CASRAGGPVNEQYF.

The rearrangement links TRBV2 to TRBJ2-2, with TRBD1 identical over 7 bases. Germline V gene lookup returns CDR1 SNHLY and CDR2 FYNNEI. J gave up 2 bases and V 8 bases, and 5 bases lay outside the gene matches. The CDR3 extends over 14 amino acids. CDR3 DNA: TGTGCCAGCCAGGGACAGACAAACACCGGGGAGCTGTTTTTT. Translated, it gives CASQGQTNTGELFF.

The chain employs TRBV4-1 and TRBJ2-3; no reliable D call. The length of the CDR3 is 14 residues. The V and J ends lost 0 bases and 3 bases respectively, with 7 bases between them. The germline V gene encodes CDR1 MGHRA and CDR2 YSYEKL. The CDR3: CASSQDSQTDTQYF. CDR3 DNA sequence: TGCGCCAGCAGCCAAGATTCCCAGACAGATACGCAGTATTTT.

This chain joins TRBV2 and TRBJ2-7; 7 bases agree with TRBD2. The CDR3 consists of 12 residues. J gave up 3 bases and V 8 bases, and 4 bases lay outside the gene matches. Germline CDR1 reads SNHLY; CDR2 reads FYNNEI. CDR3 in DNA: TGTGCCAGCCGGACTAGTATCTACGAGCAGTACTTC. Its translation is CASRTSIYEQYF.

This CDR3 reads CASRKRQGRDGYTF. The CDR3 nucleotides read TGTGCCAGCAGAAAAAGACAGGGGAGGGATGGCTACACCTTC. This chain connects TRBV21-1 to TRBJ1-2; no check of the table's D call, TRBD1, against the DNA was made. TRBV21-1 is a recognized pseudogene. CDR3 length equals 14 residues.

The rearrangement links TRBV4-2 to TRBJ2-2, with D tentatively TRBD2 (5 bases). Germline CDR1 is LGHNA and CDR2 is YNFKEQ. The V gene lost 1 base and the J gene lost 3 bases, with 12 bases spanning the gap. This CDR3 is 16 amino acids long. CDR3 protein: CASSQGRGLDTGELFF. The CDR3 coding sequence is TGTGCCAGCAGCCAAGGGAGAGGGCTGGACACCGGGGAGCTGTTTTTT.

This clone is a singleton in its sample. The chain uses TRBV27 and TRBJ2-7; 7 bases fit TRBD2. Germline CDR1 MNHEY, CDR2 SMNVEV (reference sequence). The V segment lost 2 bases and the J segment 7 bases; nucleotides outside the gene matches: 11. The CDR3 runs to 15 residues. The CDR3 loop is CASSLGVGGPSEQYF. The CDR3 bases are TGTGCCAGCAGTTTAGGGGTGGGAGGGCCCTCTGAGCAGTACTTC.

The chain employs TRBV5-1 and TRBJ2-3, with D possibly TRBD2 on 5 matching bases. CDR3 length: 15 amino acids. Trimming removed 0 bases at V and 8 bases at J, with 16 bases between. Germline V gene sequence: CDR1 SGHRS, CDR2 YFSETQ. The CDR3 region has the DNA TGCGCCAGCAGCTTGGCTCCTAGGGCCGAGGGTACGCAGTATTTT. It is translated as CASSLAPRAEGTQYF. Full variable domain (missing parts from reference TRBV5-1 and TRBJ2-3): KAGVTQTPRYLIKTRGQQVTLSCSPISGHRSVSWYQQTPGQGLQFLFEYFSETQRNKGNFPGRFSGRQFSNSRSEMNVSTLELGDSALYLCASSLAPRAEGTQYFGPGTRLTVL.

Here the CDR3 reads CASSTAGTGTAHEQFF. CDR3 nucleotides: TGCGCCAGCAGCACGGCCGGGACAGGGACGGCTCATGAGCAGTTCTTC. This sequence joins TRBV5-1 and TRBJ2-1, with 9 bases lining up with TRBD1. Per germline, CDR1 SGHRS and CDR2 YFSETQ. The CDR3 is 16 amino acids. J was trimmed by 8 bases and V by 4 bases; bases with no gene match: 13.

The chain links TRBV6-5 to TRBJ1-2, with D maybe TRBD1 (6 bases). With 6 bases removed from V and 4 bases from J, the gap between germline ends came to 15 bases. Germline loops: CDR1 MNHEY, CDR2 SVGAGI. The CDR3 extends over 14 amino acids. The CDR3 DNA sequence: TGTGCCAGCAGGACAGGTAGAGGAGTCTATGGCTACACCTTC. It encodes CASRTGRGVYGYTF.

CDR3 nucleotide sequence: TGTGCCAGCAGTTTATACCCCACAGGGGCTGGGGCCAACGTCCTGACTTTC. Its translation is CASSLYPTGAGANVLTF. The chain couples TRBV28 to TRBJ2-6; 7 nucleotides match TRBD1. Germline loops: CDR1 MDHEN, CDR2 SYDVKM. The V and J ends lost 1 base and 2 bases, in that order; junction bases with no gene match: 5. This CDR3 is built from 17 residues.

The CDR3 DNA reads as TGTGCCAGCAGTTTTGAGGTCCCGAGCACCGGGGAGCTGTTTTTT. Amino acid sequence: CASSFEVPSTGELFF. This sequence joins TRBV27 and TRBJ2-2, with no clear D. V was shortened by 3 bases and J by 4 bases, with 12 bases between the two germline ends. The CDR3 totals 15 residues. The germline V gene encodes CDR1 MNHEY and CDR2 SMNVEV (reference sequence).

J is TRBJ2-1 and V is TRBV28, with D unclear. The germline V gene has CDR1 MDHEN and CDR2 SYDVKM. The CDR3 extends over 15 amino acids. V dropped 2 bases and J dropped 0 bases, with 8 bases sitting between them. In nucleotides, the CDR3 is TGTGCCAGCAGTTTAGACATGAGCTCCTACAATGAGCAGTTCTTC. Encoded protein: CASSLDMSSYNEQFF.

The J gene is TRBJ1-1, the V gene TRBV28; no definite D call. V dropped 2 bases and J dropped 3 bases, with 4 bases sitting between them. CDR3 length equals 12 residues. Germline V lookup: CDR1 MDHEN, CDR2 SYDVKM. The CDR3 protein is CASSLEYTEAFF. CDR3 in DNA: TGTGCCAGCAGTTTAGAGTACACTGAAGCTTTCTTT.

The chain uses TRBV5-1 and TRBJ2-5; 10 nucleotides match TRBD2. CDR3 length: 15 amino acids. The germline V gene encodes CDR1 SGHRS and CDR2 YFSETQ. With V trimmed by 0 bases and J by 3 bases, 2 bases remained unmatched. CDR3 DNA sequence: TGCGCCAGCAGCTTGGTCGGACTAGCGGAAGAGACCCAGTACTTC. Its translation is CASSLVGLAEETQYF.

This chain connects TRBV19 to TRBJ1-5; the D gene is possibly TRBD1 (5 bases). Germline CDR1 is LNHDA and CDR2 is SQIVND (reference sequence). The germline V and J ends were trimmed by 3 bases and 5 bases, with 8 bases remaining between them. This CDR3 has 13 residues. The chain's CDR3 is CASSIGGDQPQHF. The CDR3 bases are TGTGCCAGTAGTATCGGAGGGGATCAGCCCCAGCATTTT.

The chain couples TRBV6-1 to TRBJ2-7, with a weak D call TRBD2 (6 bases). The germline V gene encodes CDR1 MNHNS and CDR2 SASEGT. The CDR3 is 15 amino acids. The V end was cut by 1 base, the J end by 0 bases, with 10 bases between. In DNA, the CDR3 is TGTGCCAGCAGTGAAGAGGCTAGCGACTCCTACGAGCAGTACTTC. Translation gives CASSEEASDSYEQYF.

This chain joins TRBV10-3 and TRBJ2-2; TRBD1 agrees at 8 bases. Germline CDR1 is ENHRY and CDR2 is SYGVKD. V dropped 2 bases and J dropped 4; count of bases not matched to a gene: 6. The CDR3 runs to 16 residues. The CDR3 sequence is CAISETRGLTTGELFF. The CDR3 nucleotides are TGTGCCATCAGTGAGACCAGGGGGCTCACCACCGGGGAGCTGTTTTTT.

This clone was recorded at least ten times. The chain joins TRBV6-4 to TRBJ2-1; possible D gene TRBD2, 6 bases. V was pared by 0 bases and J by 2 bases, with 8 bases between. This CDR3 comprises 15 residues. Germline V gene lookup returns CDR1 MRHNA and CDR2 SNTAGT. CDR3 amino acids: CASSDSEGTYNEQFF. CDR3 DNA sequence: TGTGCCAGCAGTGACTCGGAGGGGACCTACAATGAGCAGTTCTTC.

The V call is TRBV9, the J call TRBJ2-3; 8 nucleotides match TRBD1. Losses at the gene ends were 3 bases for V and 1 base for J; bases not matched to a gene: 4. The CDR3 consists of 15 residues. Germline V gives CDR1 SGDLS, CDR2 YYNGEE. The CDR3 sequence: CASSGTGLRTDTQYF. The CDR3 DNA reads TGTGCCAGCAGCGGGACAGGGCTACGCACAGATACGCAGTATTTT.

The chain has TRBV7-9 and TRBJ2-3, with 7 bases matching TRBD2. Germline values: CDR1 SEHNR, CDR2 FQNEAQ (reference sequence). V lost 5 bases and J lost 4; bases outside the gene matches: 18. The CDR3 covers 18 residues. The CDR3, as DNA: TGTGCCAGCAGCCCGCCGGTGGGGGGGAAGCGACCTCCAGATACGCAGTATTTT. Encoded protein: CASSPPVGGKRPPDTQYF.

V usage is TRBV15 and J usage is TRBJ2-1; 8 positions match TRBD2. V shed 3 bases and J 8 bases; nucleotides not matched to a gene: 6. CDR3 length equals 14 residues. The germline gives CDR1 LNHNV, CDR2 YYDKDF (reference sequence). DNA for the CDR3: TGTGCCACCAGCAGGGTGCGGGAGGTTGATGAGCAGTTCTTC. Translated: CATSRVREVDEQFF.

The chain links TRBV9 to TRBJ2-2; TRBD2 matches at 8 bases. The length of the CDR3 is 17 residues. Trimming took 0 bases from V and 7 from J; bases not matched to a gene: 11. Germline V gives CDR1 SGDLS, CDR2 YYNGEE. CDR3 DNA sequence: TGTGCCAGCAGCGTAGGGACCAGCGGGAGAGGAAACGGGGAGCTGTTTTTT. Its protein product is CASSVGTSGRGNGELFF.

The J gene is TRBJ1-2, the V gene TRBV9; D possibly corresponds to TRBD1 (6 bases). CDR3 length: 15 amino acids. Trimming cost V 0 bases and J 7 bases, with 16 bases left between them. The germline V gene has CDR1 SGDLS and CDR2 YYNGEE. CDR3 region: CASSVGPQGKRGYTF. The CDR3 DNA reads TGTGCCAGCAGCGTAGGCCCCCAGGGGAAGCGTGGCTACACCTTC.